The 21 T cell receptor beta chains below come from one sample, sequenced in a study of shared clonotypes between healthy human individuals. Method: immunoSEQ multiplex PCR; TCRdb's copy keeps in-frame clones and lacks some. The sample consists of around 510,000 clones, roughly four fifths of them appearing once. What was sequenced was PBMCs. These receptors came from a woman in her thirties or forties in good health. Some clones in this sample may be carry-over from other donors' samples.

The chain is built from TRBV28 and TRBJ2-7, with D possibly being TRBD2 (5 bases). V lost 3 bases to trimming and J lost 7 bases, with 13 bases between them. Germline V gene sequence: CDR1 MDHEN, CDR2 SYDVKM. This CDR3 has 13 amino acids. The CDR3 reads CASSFPATGEQYF. The CDR3 DNA follows: TGTGCCAGCAGTTTTCCAGCGACGGGAGAGCAGTACTTC. Based on the CDR3 plus reference TRBV28 and TRBJ2-7, the full variable domain is DVKVTQSSRYLVKRTGEKVFLECVQDMDHENMFWYRQDPGLGLRLIYFSYDVKMKEKGDIPEGYSVSREKKERFSLILESASTNQTSMYLCASSFPATGEQYFGPGTRLTVT.

V and J are TRBV18 and TRBJ1-1; 12 nucleotides align to TRBD1. Per the germline V gene, CDR1 is KGHSH and CDR2 is LQKENI. The CDR3 loop spans 16 amino acids. Trimming cost V 3 bases and J 8 bases; bases outside gene matches: 10. CDR3 in DNA: TGTGCCAGCTCACCCCGGCCGGGGACAGGGGGCCAAGAAGCTTTCTTT. Residues: CASSPRPGTGGQEAFF.

This sequence joins TRBV7-9 and TRBJ2-1, with TRBD1 matching 8 bases. V lost 5 bases to trimming and J lost 3 bases; unmatched junction nucleotides: 6. The CDR3 sequence is 15 residues long. Germline CDR1 reads SEHNR; CDR2 reads FQNEAQ (reference sequence). The DNA for the CDR3 is TGTGCCAGCAGCGATCCCGGGACAGGCTACAATGAGCAGTTCTTC. It encodes CASSDPGTGYNEQFF.

This clone was seen a handful of times. The rearrangement joins TRBV30 to TRBJ2-2; 12 positions agree with TRBD1. The CDR3 sequence is 13 residues long. Germline loops: CDR1 GTSNPN, CDR2 SVGIG (reference sequence). The V segment lost 6 bases and the J segment 9 bases; nucleotides outside the gene matches: 5. CDR3 residues: CACGDRGHRELFF. CDR3 nucleotides: TGTGCCTGCGGGGACAGGGGGCACCGGGAGCTGTTTTTT. The whole variable domain, remainder taken from reference TRBV30 and TRBJ2-2, is SQTIHQWPATLVQPVGSPLSLECTVEGTSNPNLYWYRQAAGRGLQLLFYSVGIGQISSEVPQNLSASRPQDRQFILSSKKLLLSDSGFYLCACGDRGHRELFFGEGSRLTVL.

The rearrangement links TRBV4-1 to TRBJ1-1; TRBD1 agrees at 12 bases. The CDR3 has 17 residues. The germline CDR1 and CDR2 sequences are MGHRA and YSYEKL. J lost 2 bases, V lost 4 bases, and 8 bases had no gene match. The CDR3 is CASSPGQGAMINTEAFF. Here the CDR3 DNA reads TGCGCCAGCAGCCCGGGACAGGGGGCCATGATAAACACTGAAGCTTTCTTT.

This clone was recorded a few times. The rearrangement uses TRBV7-9 and TRBJ2-3; no clear D. This CDR3 is 16 amino acids long. The V gene's germline CDR1 is SEHNR and CDR2 FQNEAQ (reference sequence). Trimming shortened V by 1 base and J by 0 bases, and 11 bases separated the two germline ends. The CDR3 bases are TGTGCCAGCAGCTTAGGCCTGGGTAAAAGCACAGATACGCAGTATTTT. It is translated as CASSLGLGKSTDTQYF. The entire variable domain, with the rest obtained from reference TRBV7-9 and TRBJ2-3, is as follows: DTGVSQNPRHKITKRGQNVTFRCDPISEHNRLYWYRQTLGQGPEFLTYFQNEAQLEKSRLLSDRFSAERPKGSFSTLEIQRTEQGDSAMYLCASSLGLGKSTDTQYFGPGTRLTVL.

CDR3 residues: CASSHIVSTDTQYF. In nucleotides, the CDR3 is TGTGCCAGCAGCCATATTGTAAGCACAGATACGCAGTATTTT. The rearrangement uses TRBV7-2 and TRBJ2-3; D is unresolved. The V gene lost 5 bases and the J gene lost 0 bases, with 9 bases spanning the gap. This CDR3 is built from 14 residues. The germline gives CDR1 SGHTA, CDR2 FQGNSA.

The V gene is TRBV30, the J gene TRBJ2-7; 8 bases match TRBD2. V shed 2 bases and J 3 bases; nucleotides not matched to a gene: 12. CDR3 length: 16 amino acids. Germline lookup yields CDR1 GTSNPN and CDR2 SVGIG (reference sequence). The chain's CDR3 is CAWSLRGSGKFYEQYF. In nucleotides, the CDR3 is TGTGCCTGGAGTTTGAGGGGTAGCGGGAAGTTCTACGAGCAGTACTTC.

This clone was recorded at least ten times. The V and J genes are TRBV6-1 and TRBJ1-5, with D unresolved. Germline V gene lookup returns CDR1 MNHNS and CDR2 SASEGT. V was trimmed by 5 bases and J by 3 bases, leaving 11 bases between them. This CDR3 is built from 14 residues. CDR3 coding DNA: TGTGCCAGCAGTCGTACTGGAGACAATCAGCCCCAGCATTTT. Translating gives CASSRTGDNQPQHF.

This clone was counted ten times or more. The rearrangement joins TRBV19 to TRBJ2-2; the match to TRBD1 covers 9 bases. Per germline, CDR1 LNHDA and CDR2 SQIVND (reference sequence). Unmatched junction bases numbered 4, after V lost 5 bases and J lost 3 bases. There are 15 residues in the CDR3. Here the CDR3 reads CASSSGDRDTGELFF. Written as DNA, the CDR3 is TGTGCCAGTAGTTCCGGGGACAGGGACACCGGGGAGCTGTTTTTT.

The chain uses TRBV9 and TRBJ2-1; TRBD1 matches at 12 bases. CDR1 SGDLS and CDR2 YYNGEE come from the germline V gene. J gave up 12 bases and V 0 bases, and 7 bases lay outside the gene matches. The CDR3 contains 15 residues. The CDR3 DNA reads TGTGCCAGCAGCGTAGAGGGGACAGGGGGCAGGGGGCAGTTCTTC. Protein: CASSVEGTGGRGQFF.

This chain links TRBV4-2 with TRBJ2-7, with 9 bases aligning to TRBD1. The germline V gene encodes CDR1 LGHNA and CDR2 YNFKEQ. The CDR3 spans 15 residues. V was pared by 4 bases and J by 3 bases, with 7 bases of the junction left unmatched. The CDR3 loop is CASSLQPGQGYEQYF. In DNA, the CDR3 is TGTGCCAGCAGCCTGCAGCCGGGACAGGGCTACGAGCAGTACTTC.

This clone came up once. The rearrangement links TRBV5-1 to TRBJ2-2, with a weak D call TRBD1 (6 bases). V gave up 7 bases and J gave up 4 bases, with 20 bases separating them. This CDR3 is built from 16 residues. The germline gives CDR1 SGHRS, CDR2 YFSETQ. The CDR3 DNA follows: TGCGCCAGCCGAAGGGGGACCCTACGACTCACCGGGGAGCTGTTTTTT. It encodes CASRRGTLRLTGELFF.

The chain recombines TRBV5-6 with TRBJ2-2, with 10 bases matching TRBD1. This CDR3 spans 16 amino acids. V lost 3 bases to trimming and J lost 1 base; unmatched junction nucleotides: 3. Germline V gives CDR1 SGHDT, CDR2 YYEEEE. The CDR3 loop is CASSSGTGVNTGELFF. The CDR3, as DNA: TGTGCCAGCAGCTCAGGGACAGGGGTGAACACCGGGGAGCTGTTTTTT.

The V call is TRBV5-1, the J call TRBJ2-7; D tentatively fits TRBD1 or TRBD2 (5 bases each). Per the germline V gene, CDR1 is SGHRS and CDR2 is YFSETQ. The V end lost 5 bases, the J end lost 2 bases, and 11 bases lay between the germline ends. The length of the CDR3 is 13 residues. The CDR3 loop reads CASRTGAAYEQYF. The CDR3 DNA follows: TGCGCCAGCAGAACCGGGGCAGCCTACGAGCAGTACTTC.

This clone was found once. The chain's CDR3 is CASSFAAGLAGGHNEQFF. CDR3 DNA sequence: TGCGCCAGCAGCTTCGCCGCAGGGCTAGCGGGAGGTCACAATGAGCAGTTCTTC. The rearrangement joins TRBV5-1 to TRBJ2-1; 11 bases match TRBD2. Per the germline V gene, CDR1 is SGHRS and CDR2 is YFSETQ. Trimming removed 2 bases from V and 5 bases from J; junction bases left unmatched: 12. The CDR3 runs to 18 residues.

This clone has only one observation. The chain links TRBV6-1 to TRBJ2-3; either TRBD1 or TRBD2 may supply D (5 bases each). CDR3 length: 14 amino acids. Germline V gene lookup returns CDR1 MNHNS and CDR2 SASEGT. With 1 base removed from V and 1 base from J, the gap between germline ends came to 6 bases. The CDR3 coding sequence is TGTGCCAGCAGTGAAGGGGACCGCACAGATACGCAGTATTTT. Amino acids: CASSEGDRTDTQYF.

The chain has TRBV11-2 and TRBJ2-1, with TRBD1 matching over 7 bases. Trimming at V came to 0 bases and at J to 6 bases, leaving 11 bases not matched to a gene. The germline gives CDR1 SGHAT, CDR2 FQNNGV. This CDR3 has 17 amino acids. The CDR3, as DNA: TGTGCCAGCAGCTTAGATCGACAGGGATCCCGGTTCAATGAGCAGTTCTTC. Translation: CASSLDRQGSRFNEQFF. The variable domain in full, with the rest retrieved from reference TRBV11-2 and TRBJ2-1, is EAGVAQSPRYKIIEKRQSVAFWCNPISGHATLYWYQQILGQGPKLLIQFQNNGVVDDSQLPKDRFSAERLKGVDSTLKIQPAKLEDSAVYLCASSLDRQGSRFNEQFFGPGTRLTVL.

This chain links TRBV18 with TRBJ1-5; 7 nucleotides agree with TRBD1. V lost 4 bases, J lost 4 bases, and 10 bases stayed unmatched. Germline V gene sequence: CDR1 KGHSH, CDR2 LQKENI. The CDR3 sequence is 16 residues long. DNA of the CDR3: TGTGCCAGCTCACTCAGCCGGCTGACAGGGAATCAGCCCCAGCATTTT. It translates to CASSLSRLTGNQPQHF.

The chain employs TRBV7-2 and TRBJ1-5, with D possibly matching TRBD1 (5 bases). The CDR3 is 16 residues long. Germline V CDR1 and CDR2: SGHTA, FQGNSA. V gave up 1 base and J gave up 2 bases, with 12 bases separating them. The CDR3 sequence: CASSLERGAGNQPQHF. As DNA, the CDR3 is TGTGCCAGCAGCTTAGAAAGGGGCGCAGGCAATCAGCCCCAGCATTTT.

The J gene is TRBJ2-3, the V gene TRBV29-1; D gene ambiguous. V lost 6 bases to trimming and J lost 1 base, with 14 bases between them. The germline V gene has CDR1 SQVTM and CDR2 ANQGSEA. The CDR3 totals 14 residues. CDR3 DNA sequence: TGCAGCGTCCCTGGTGCGGTTGGCACAGATACGCAGTATTTT. This codes for CSVPGAVGTDTQYF.